This T cell receptor (beta chain) stems from a study of OX40 agonist ivuxolimab in advanced cancers. Study overall: Of mixed ages from about 23 to 79 and averaging about 60 years, the group was roughly 83% male. Study outcomes and limitations: Partial responders dosed at 0.1-3.0 mg/kg displayed clonal expansion ranking among the lowest.

Germline V CDR1 and CDR2: MGHRA, YSYEKL. The CDR3 spans 14 residues. The V end lost 4 bases, the J end lost 0 bases, and 7 bases lay between the germline ends. Details on this clone: Antigen: not known.

Profiling relied on immunoSEQ multiplex PCR, and the TCRdb table lists in-frame clones only, not all of them. The sample holds 98,000 or so clones; over 75% are singletons and the top ten take roughly 2.5%. Sequenced here: CD4+ or CD8+ T cells sorted from blood, sampled in a trial of the OX40 agonist ivuxolimab. The chain has TRBV4-1 and TRBJ1-5, with unresolved D. The receptor's source is an adult with an advanced solid tumor such as melanoma, head and neck, liver or kidney cancer. The CDR3 loop reads CASSLENSNQPQHF. DNA of the CDR3: TGCGCCAGCAGCCTTGAAAATAGCAATCAGCCCCAGCATTTT.